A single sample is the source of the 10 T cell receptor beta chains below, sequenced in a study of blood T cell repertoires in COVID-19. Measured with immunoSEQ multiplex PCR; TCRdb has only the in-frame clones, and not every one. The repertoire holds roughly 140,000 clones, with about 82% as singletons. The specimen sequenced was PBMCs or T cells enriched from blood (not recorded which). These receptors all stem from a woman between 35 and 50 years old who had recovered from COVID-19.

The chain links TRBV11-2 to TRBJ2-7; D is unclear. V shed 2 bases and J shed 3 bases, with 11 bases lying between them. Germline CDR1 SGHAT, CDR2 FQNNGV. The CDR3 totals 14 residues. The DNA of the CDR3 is TGTGCCAGCAGCTTAATGGCAGGTCACTACGAGCAGTACTTC. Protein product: CASSLMAGHYEQYF.

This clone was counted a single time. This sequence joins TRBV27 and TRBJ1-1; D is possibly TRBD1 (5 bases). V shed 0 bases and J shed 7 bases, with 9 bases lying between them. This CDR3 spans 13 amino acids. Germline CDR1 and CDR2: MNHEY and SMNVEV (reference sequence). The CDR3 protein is CASSLSPQGEAFF. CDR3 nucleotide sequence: TGTGCCAGCAGTTTATCCCCGCAGGGTGAAGCTTTCTTT.

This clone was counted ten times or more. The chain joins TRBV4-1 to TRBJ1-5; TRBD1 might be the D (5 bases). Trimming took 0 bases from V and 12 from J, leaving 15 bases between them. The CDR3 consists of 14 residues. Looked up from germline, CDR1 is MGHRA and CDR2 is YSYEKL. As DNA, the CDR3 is TGCGCCAGCAGCCAAGAGGGGGGAGTACAGGTCCAGCATTTT. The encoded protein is CASSQEGGVQVQHF.

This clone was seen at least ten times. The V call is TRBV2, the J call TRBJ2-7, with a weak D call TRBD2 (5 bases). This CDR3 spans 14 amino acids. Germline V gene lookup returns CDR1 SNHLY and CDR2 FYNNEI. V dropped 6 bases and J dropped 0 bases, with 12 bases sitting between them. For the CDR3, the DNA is TGTGCCAGCAGCGTGGAGGCAGTCTCCTACGAGCAGTACTTC. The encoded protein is CASSVEAVSYEQYF.

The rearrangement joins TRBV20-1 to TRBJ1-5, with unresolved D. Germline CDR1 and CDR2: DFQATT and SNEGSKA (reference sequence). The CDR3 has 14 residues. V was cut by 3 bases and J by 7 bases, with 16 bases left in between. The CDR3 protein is CSASSSIAGQPQHF. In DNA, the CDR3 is TGCAGTGCTAGTTCTTCAATCGCGGGGCAGCCCCAGCATTTT.

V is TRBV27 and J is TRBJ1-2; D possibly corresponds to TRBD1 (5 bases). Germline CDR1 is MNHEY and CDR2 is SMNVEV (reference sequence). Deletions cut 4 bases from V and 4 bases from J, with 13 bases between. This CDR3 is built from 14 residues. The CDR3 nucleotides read TGTGCCAGCAGTTCAAGCCAGGGAGGCTATGGCTACACCTTC. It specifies CASSSSQGGYGYTF.

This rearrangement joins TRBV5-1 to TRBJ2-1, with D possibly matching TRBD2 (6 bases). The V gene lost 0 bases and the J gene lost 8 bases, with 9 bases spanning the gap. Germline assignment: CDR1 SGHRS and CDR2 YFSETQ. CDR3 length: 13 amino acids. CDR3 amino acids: CASSLATGDEQFF. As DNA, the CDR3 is TGCGCCAGCAGCTTGGCTACGGGAGATGAGCAGTTCTTC.

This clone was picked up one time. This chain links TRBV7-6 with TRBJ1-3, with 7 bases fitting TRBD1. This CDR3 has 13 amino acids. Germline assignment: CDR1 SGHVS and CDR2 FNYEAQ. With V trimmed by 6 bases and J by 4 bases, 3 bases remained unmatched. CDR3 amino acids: CASSQGVGNTIYF. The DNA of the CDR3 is TGTGCCAGCAGTCAGGGGGTAGGAAACACCATATATTTT.

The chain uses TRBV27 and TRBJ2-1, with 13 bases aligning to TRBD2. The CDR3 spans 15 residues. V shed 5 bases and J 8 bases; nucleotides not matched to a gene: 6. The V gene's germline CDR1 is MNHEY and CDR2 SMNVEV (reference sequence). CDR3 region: CASSILAGGPYEQFF. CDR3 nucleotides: TGTGCCAGCAGTATACTAGCGGGGGGGCCGTATGAGCAGTTCTTC.

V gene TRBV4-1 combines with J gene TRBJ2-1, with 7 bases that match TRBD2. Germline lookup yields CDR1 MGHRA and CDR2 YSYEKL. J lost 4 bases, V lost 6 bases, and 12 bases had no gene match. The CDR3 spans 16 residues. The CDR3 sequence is CASSKGGSNLYNEQFF. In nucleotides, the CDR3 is TGCGCCAGCAGTAAAGGCGGGAGTAATCTGTACAATGAGCAGTTCTTC.